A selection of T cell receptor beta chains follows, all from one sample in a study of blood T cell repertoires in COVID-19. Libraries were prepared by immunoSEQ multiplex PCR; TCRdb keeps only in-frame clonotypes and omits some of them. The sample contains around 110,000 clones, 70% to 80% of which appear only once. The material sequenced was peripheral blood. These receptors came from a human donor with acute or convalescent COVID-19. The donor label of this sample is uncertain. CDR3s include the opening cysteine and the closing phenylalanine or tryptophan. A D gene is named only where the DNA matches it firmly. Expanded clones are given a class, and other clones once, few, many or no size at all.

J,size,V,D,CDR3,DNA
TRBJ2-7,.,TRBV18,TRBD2,CASSPPGLAYEQYF,TGTGCCAGCTCACCTCCTGGACTAGCCTACGAGCAGTACTTC
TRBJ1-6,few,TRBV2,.,CASSDQGGNSPLHF,TGTGCCAGCAGTGACCAGGGTGGCAATTCACCCCTCCACTTT
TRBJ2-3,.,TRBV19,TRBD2,CASSIEGLAADTQYF,TGTGCCAGTAGTATAGAGGGACTAGCGGCGGATACGCAGTATTTT
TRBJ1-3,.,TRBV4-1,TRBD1,CASSLDRGLGNTIYF,TGCGCCAGCAGCCTAGACAGGGGGCTTGGAAACACCATATATTTT
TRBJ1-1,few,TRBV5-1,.,CASSLGGDVEAFF,TGCGCCAGCAGCTTGGGCGGCGATGTTGAAGCTTTCTTT
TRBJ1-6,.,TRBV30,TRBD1,CAWSPGTGSNASPLHF,TGTGCCTGGAGTCCCGGGACAGGGAGTAACGCTTCACCCCTCCACTTT
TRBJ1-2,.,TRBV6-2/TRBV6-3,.,CASSYGPYGYTF,TGTGCCAGCAGTTACGGGCCGTATGGCTACACCTTC
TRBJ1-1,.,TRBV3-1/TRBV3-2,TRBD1,CASSRQGADTEAFF,TGTGCCAGCAGCCGTCAGGGGGCTGACACTGAAGCTTTCTTT
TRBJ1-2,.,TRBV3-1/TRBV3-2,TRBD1,CASSQEAGGGYGYTF,TGTGCCAGCAGCCAAGAGGCAGGGGGCGGCTATGGCTACACCTTC
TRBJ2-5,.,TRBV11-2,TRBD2,CASSLLRGGREIQYF,TGTGCCAGCAGCTTACTCCGGGGGGGCCGAGAGATCCAGTACTTC
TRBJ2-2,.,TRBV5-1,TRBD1,CASRLTDRGYGGELFF,TGCGCCAGCAGGTTAACGGACAGGGGTTATGGCGGGGAGCTGTTTTTT
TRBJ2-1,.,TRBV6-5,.,CASSYLGGSYNEQFF,TGTGCCAGCAGTTACCTCGGGGGTTCCTACAATGAGCAGTTCTTC
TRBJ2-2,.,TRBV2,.,CASSEGWAENTGELFF,TGTGCCAGCAGTGAAGGCTGGGCTGAAAACACCGGGGAGCTGTTTTTT
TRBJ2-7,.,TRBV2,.,CASSEGRYEQYF,TGTGCCAGCAGTGAGGGGAGGTACGAGCAGTACTTC
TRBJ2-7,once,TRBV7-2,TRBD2,CASSFSSGPYEQYF,TGTGCCAGCAGCTTTTCTAGCGGGCCCTACGAGCAGTACTTC
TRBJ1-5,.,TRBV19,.,CASSIGGYYTQHF,TGTGCCAGTAGTATAGGGGGCTATTACACCCAGCATTTT
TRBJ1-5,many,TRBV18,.,CASSLTDTSNQPQHF,TGTGCCAGCTCACTGACCGACACCAGCAATCAGCCCCAGCATTTT
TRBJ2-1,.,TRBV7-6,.,CASSSGRGAYNEQFF,TGTGCCAGCAGCTCCGGACGGGGGGCATACAATGAGCAGTTCTTC
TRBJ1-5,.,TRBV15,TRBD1,CATSSTRTGGNQPQHF,TGTGCCACCAGTTCGACTCGGACAGGGGGCAATCAGCCCCAGCATTTT
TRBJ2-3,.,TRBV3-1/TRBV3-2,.,CASQRGTDTQYF,TGTGCCAGCCAGCGGGGCACAGATACGCAGTATTTT
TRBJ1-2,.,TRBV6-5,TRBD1,CASSQTGFGYTF,TGTGCCAGCAGCCAGACAGGGTTTGGCTACACCTTC
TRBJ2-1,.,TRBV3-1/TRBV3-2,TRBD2,CASSKIAGGPLNEQFF,TGTGCCAGCAGCAAAATAGCGGGGGGGCCCCTCAATGAGCAGTTCTTC
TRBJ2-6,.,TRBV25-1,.,CASSEAGPWGANVLTF,TGTGCCAGCAGTGAAGCAGGGCCGTGGGGGGCCAACGTCCTGACTTTC
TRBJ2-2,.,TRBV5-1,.,CASSLERLEVGELFF,TGCGCCAGCAGCTTGGAGCGTCTGGAGGTCGGGGAGCTGTTTTTT
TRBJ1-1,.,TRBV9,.,CASSELGYTEAFF,TGTGCCAGCAGCGAACTAGGGTACACTGAAGCTTTCTTT
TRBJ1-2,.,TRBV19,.,CASSITTTRYGYTF,TGTGCCAGTAGTATAACGACGACGAGGTATGGCTACACCTTC
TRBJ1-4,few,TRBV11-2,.,CASSLGRGSREKLFF,TGTGCCAGCAGCTTAGGTCGGGGGTCACGGGAAAAACTGTTTTTT
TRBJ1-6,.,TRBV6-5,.,CASSYSVQGSPLHF,TGTGCCAGCAGTTACTCGGTACAGGGATCACCCCTCCACTTT
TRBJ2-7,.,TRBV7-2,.,CASSLPGVEQYF,TGTGCCAGCAGCTTACCAGGGGTCGAGCAGTACTTC
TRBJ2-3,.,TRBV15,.,CATSRDMGGRADTQYF,TGTGCCACCAGCAGAGATATGGGGGGACGAGCAGATACGCAGTATTTT
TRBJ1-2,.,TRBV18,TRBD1,CASSPPTGIYGYTF,TGTGCCAGCTCACCACCGACAGGGATATATGGCTACACCTTC
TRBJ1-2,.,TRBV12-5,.,CASGLYGKTNYGYTF,TGTGCTAGTGGTTTGTACGGGAAGACTAACTATGGCTACACCTTC
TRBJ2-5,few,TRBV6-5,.,CASAQGETQYF,TGTGCCAGCGCCCAGGGGGAGACCCAGTACTTC
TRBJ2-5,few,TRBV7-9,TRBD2,CASSPLAGEETQYF,TGTGCCAGCAGCCCACTAGCGGGGGAAGAGACCCAGTACTTC
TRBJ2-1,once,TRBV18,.,CASSPGRADEQFF,TGTGCCAGCTCACCTGGCAGGGCGGACGAGCAGTTCTTC
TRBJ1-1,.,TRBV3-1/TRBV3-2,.,CATQPTDYPTEAFF,TGTGCCACACAACCCACAGATTACCCTACTGAAGCTTTCTTT
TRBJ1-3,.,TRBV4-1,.,CASSQDGSGNTIYF,TGCGCCAGCAGCCAAGACGGTTCTGGAAACACCATATATTTT
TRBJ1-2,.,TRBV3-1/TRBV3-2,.,CASSLRGQYTF,TGTGCCAGCAGCCTTCGAGGACAGTACACCTTC
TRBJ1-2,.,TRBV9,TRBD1,CASSVNADRGWDGYTF,TGTGCCAGCAGCGTAAATGCGGACAGGGGATGGGACGGCTACACCTTC